This section outlines one T cell receptor (beta chain) sequence together with its context. Its target is unknown. Per the original methods: ImmunoSEQ only sent back junction sequences with no quality scores, so filtering was done differently. TCRdb's table, derived via immunoSEQ multiplex PCR, lists solely in-frame clones and lacks some. The D gene and trimming were derived from the DNA, and the V and J assignments and clone size from that table. The sample contains around 370,000 clones, roughly 96% of which appear only once. The sample is drawn from a study of shared clonotypes between healthy human individuals. Study findings and constraints: Investigators collected only blood, and repertoires in tissues likely differ.

V was clipped by 6 bases and J by 0 bases, with 8 bases between them. There are 13 residues in the CDR3. From germline, CDR1 is MNHEY and CDR2 SVGAGI. Material for sequencing was memory CD8+ T cells sorted from blood. The sample's subset: CD45RO+ cells pooled with CCR7-negative TemRA cells. This rearrangement joins TRBV6-5 to TRBJ1-1, with D possibly TRBD1 on 5 matching bases. The sequence derives from a man aged 30-40 years in good health. This CDR3 is CASRRQMNTEAFF. Written as DNA, the CDR3 is TGTGCCAGCAGGAGACAGATGAACACTGAAGCTTTCTTT.